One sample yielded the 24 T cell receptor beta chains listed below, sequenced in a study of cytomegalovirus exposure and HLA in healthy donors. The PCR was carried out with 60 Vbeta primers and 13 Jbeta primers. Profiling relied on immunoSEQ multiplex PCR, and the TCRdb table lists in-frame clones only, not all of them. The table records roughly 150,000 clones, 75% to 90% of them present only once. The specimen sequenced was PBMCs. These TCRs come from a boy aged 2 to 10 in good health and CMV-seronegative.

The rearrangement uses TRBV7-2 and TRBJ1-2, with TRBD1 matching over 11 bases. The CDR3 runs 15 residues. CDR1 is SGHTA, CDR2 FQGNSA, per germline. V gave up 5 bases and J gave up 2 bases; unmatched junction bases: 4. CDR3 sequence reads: CASSGQGARNYGYTF. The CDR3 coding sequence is TGTGCCAGCAGCGGACAGGGGGCTCGAAACTATGGCTACACCTTC.

The CDR3 nucleotides read TGTGCCAGCAGCCAAAGAACCGTAACAGGGTGGGCAACTAATGAAAAACTGTTTTTT. The encoded protein is CASSQRTVTGWATNEKLFF. This chain joins TRBV4-2 and TRBJ1-4; maybe TRBD1 (6 bases). Trimming shortened V by 2 bases and J by 0 bases, and 19 bases separated the two germline ends. Germline values: CDR1 LGHNA, CDR2 YNFKEQ. This CDR3 is built from 19 residues.

The CDR3 DNA reads as TGTGCCAGCTCACCCTCCAGATTCAATGAGCAGTTCTTC. This gives the protein CASSPSRFNEQFF. The chain employs TRBV18 and TRBJ2-1; no clear D gene. The V end lost 3 bases, the J end lost 6 bases, and 9 bases lay between the germline ends. Germline V CDR1 and CDR2: KGHSH, LQKENI. This CDR3 spans 13 amino acids.

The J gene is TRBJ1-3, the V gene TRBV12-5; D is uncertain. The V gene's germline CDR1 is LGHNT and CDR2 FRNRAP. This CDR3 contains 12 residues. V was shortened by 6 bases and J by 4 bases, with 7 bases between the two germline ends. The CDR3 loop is CASGAIGNTIYF. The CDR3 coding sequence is TGTGCTAGTGGGGCCATCGGAAACACCATATATTTT. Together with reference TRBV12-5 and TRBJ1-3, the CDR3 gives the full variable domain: DARVTQTPRHKVTEMGQEVTMRCQPILGHNTVFWYRQTMMQGLELLAYFRNRAPLDDSGMPKDRFSAEMPDATLATLKIQPSEPRDSAVYFCASGAIGNTIYFGEGSWLTVV.

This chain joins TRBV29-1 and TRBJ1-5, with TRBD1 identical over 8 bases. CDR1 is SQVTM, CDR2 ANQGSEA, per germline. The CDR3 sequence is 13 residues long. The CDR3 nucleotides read TGCAGTTATGCGACAGGGGAGCATCAGCCCCAGCATTTT. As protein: CSYATGEHQPQHF.

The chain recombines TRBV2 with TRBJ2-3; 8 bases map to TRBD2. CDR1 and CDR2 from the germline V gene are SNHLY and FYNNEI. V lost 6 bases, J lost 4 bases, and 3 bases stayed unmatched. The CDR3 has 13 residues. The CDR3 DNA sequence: TGTGCCAGCAGGACTAGCGCGGCAGATACGCAGTATTTT. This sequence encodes CASRTSAADTQYF.

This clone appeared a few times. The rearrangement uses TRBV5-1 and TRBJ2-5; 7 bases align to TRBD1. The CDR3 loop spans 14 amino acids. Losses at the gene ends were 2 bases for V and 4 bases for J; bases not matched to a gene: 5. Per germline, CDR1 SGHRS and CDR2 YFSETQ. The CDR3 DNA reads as TGCGCCAGCAGCTTTAGGGGGCATCGAGAGACCCAGTACTTC. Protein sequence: CASSFRGHRETQYF.

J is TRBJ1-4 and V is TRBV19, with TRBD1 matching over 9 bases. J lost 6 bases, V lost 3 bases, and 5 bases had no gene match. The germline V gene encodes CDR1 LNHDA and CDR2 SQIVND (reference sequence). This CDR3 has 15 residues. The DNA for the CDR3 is TGTGCCAGTAGTATTCTCGGGACAGGGTATGAAAAACTGTTTTTT. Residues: CASSILGTGYEKLFF. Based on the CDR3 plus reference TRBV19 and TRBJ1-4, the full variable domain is DGGITQSPKYLFRKEGQNVTLSCEQNLNHDAMYWYRQDPGQGLRLIYYSQIVNDFQKGDIAEGYSVSREKKESFPLTVTSAQKNPTAFYLCASSILGTGYEKLFFGSGTQLSVL.

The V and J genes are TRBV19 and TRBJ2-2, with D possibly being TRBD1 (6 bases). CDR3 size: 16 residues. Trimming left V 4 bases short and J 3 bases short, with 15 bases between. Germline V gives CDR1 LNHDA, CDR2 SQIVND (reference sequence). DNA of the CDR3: TGTGCCAGTAGTACTCAGGACAGTGGGCACACCGGGGAGCTGTTTTTT. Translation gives CASSTQDSGHTGELFF.

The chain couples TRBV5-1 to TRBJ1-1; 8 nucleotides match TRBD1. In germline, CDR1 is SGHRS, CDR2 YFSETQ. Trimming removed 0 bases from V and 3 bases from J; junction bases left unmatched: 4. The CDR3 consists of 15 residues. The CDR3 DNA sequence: TGCGCCAGCAGCTTGGCCCCGGGACAGGACACTGAAGCTTTCTTT. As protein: CASSLAPGQDTEAFF. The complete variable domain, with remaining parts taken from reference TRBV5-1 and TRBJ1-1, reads KAGVTQTPRYLIKTRGQQVTLSCSPISGHRSVSWYQQTPGQGLQFLFEYFSETQRNKGNFPGRFSGRQFSNSRSEMNVSTLELGDSALYLCASSLAPGQDTEAFFGQGTRLTVV.

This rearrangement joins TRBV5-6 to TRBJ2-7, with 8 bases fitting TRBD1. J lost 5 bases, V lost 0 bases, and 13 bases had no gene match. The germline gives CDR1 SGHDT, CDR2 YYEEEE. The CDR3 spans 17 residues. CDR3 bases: TGTGCCAGCAGCTTGGCAGGGGCCCAGGGGGCTATTGACGAGCAGTACTTC. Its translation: CASSLAGAQGAIDEQYF.

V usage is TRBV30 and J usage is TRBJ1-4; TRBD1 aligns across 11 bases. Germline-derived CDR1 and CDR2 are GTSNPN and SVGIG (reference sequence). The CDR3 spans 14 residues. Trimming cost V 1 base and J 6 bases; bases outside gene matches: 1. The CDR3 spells CAWSGDRGYEKLFF. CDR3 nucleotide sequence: TGTGCCTGGAGTGGGGACAGGGGGTATGAAAAACTGTTTTTT.

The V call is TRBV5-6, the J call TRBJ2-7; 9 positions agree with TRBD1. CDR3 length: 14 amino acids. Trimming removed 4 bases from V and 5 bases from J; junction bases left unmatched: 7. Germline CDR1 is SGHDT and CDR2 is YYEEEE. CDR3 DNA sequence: TGTGCCAGCAGCGGAGGGACAGGGCTCAACGAGCAGTACGTC. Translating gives CASSGGTGLNEQYV.

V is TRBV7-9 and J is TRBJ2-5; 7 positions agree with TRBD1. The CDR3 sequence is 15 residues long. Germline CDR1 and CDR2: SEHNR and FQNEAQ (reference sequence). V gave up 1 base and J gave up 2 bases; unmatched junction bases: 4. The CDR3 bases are TGTGCCAGCAGCTTAGAAGGGACAGCTCAAGAGACCCAGTACTTC. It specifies CASSLEGTAQETQYF.

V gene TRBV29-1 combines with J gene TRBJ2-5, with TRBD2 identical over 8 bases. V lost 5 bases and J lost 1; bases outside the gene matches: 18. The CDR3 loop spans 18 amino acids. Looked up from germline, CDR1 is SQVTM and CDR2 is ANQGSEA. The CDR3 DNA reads TGCAGCGTTTTTGGTTCGGGATCATTCAGCGGGGGCCAAGAGACCCAGTACTTC. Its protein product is CSVFGSGSFSGGQETQYF.

The CDR3 protein is CSVALLASLNTDTQYF. The CDR3 DNA sequence: TGCAGCGTTGCTCTGCTGGCATCGTTAAACACAGATACGCAGTATTTT. This sequence joins TRBV29-1 and TRBJ2-3; D is unclear. V lost 4 bases, J lost 2 bases, and 19 bases lay in between. Germline V CDR1 and CDR2: SQVTM, ANQGSEA. CDR3 length: 16 amino acids.

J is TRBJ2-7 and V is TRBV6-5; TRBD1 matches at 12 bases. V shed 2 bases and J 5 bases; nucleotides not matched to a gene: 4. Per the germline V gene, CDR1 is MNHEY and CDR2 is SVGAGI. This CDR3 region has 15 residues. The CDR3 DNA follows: TGTGCCAGCAGTTACCGGGGACAGGGGGCGGACGAGCAGTACTTC. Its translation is CASSYRGQGADEQYF.

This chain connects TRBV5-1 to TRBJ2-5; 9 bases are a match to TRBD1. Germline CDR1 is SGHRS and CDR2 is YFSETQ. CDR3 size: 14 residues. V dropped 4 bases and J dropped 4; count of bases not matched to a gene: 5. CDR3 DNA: TGCGCCAGCAGCCATACAGGGGGCGGAGAGACCCAGTACTTC. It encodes CASSHTGGGETQYF.

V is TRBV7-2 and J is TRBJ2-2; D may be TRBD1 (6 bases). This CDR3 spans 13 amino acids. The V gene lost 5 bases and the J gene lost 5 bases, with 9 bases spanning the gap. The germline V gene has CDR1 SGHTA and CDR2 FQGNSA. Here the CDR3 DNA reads TGTGCCAGCAGCCTACAGGGTACCGGGGAGCTGTTTTTT. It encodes CASSLQGTGELFF.

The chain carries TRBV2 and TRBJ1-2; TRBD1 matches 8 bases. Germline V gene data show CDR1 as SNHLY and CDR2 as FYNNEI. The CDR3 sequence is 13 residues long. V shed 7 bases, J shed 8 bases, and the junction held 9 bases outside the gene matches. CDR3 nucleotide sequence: TGTGCCAGCAAGGCCCGGGACAGGTTGGGCTACACCTTC. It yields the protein CASKARDRLGYTF.

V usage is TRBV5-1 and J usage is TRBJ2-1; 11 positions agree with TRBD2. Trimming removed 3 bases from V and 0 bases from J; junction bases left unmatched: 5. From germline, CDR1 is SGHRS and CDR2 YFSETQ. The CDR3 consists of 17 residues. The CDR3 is CASSSGLAVPSYNEQFF. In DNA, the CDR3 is TGCGCCAGCAGCTCGGGACTAGCGGTTCCCTCCTACAATGAGCAGTTCTTC. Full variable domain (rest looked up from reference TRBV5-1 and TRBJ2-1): KAGVTQTPRYLIKTRGQQVTLSCSPISGHRSVSWYQQTPGQGLQFLFEYFSETQRNKGNFPGRFSGRQFSNSRSEMNVSTLELGDSALYLCASSSGLAVPSYNEQFFGPGTRLTVL.

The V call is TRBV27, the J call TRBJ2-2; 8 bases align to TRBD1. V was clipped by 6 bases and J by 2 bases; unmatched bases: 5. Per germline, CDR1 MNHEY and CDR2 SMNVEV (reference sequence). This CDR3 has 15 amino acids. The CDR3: CASRDGTGNTGELFF. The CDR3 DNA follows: TGTGCCAGCAGAGACGGGACAGGTAACACCGGGGAGCTGTTTTTT.

CDR3 amino acids: CASSPAGGSETQYF. The CDR3 nucleotides read TGTGCCAGCAGCCCCGCTGGGGGCTCGGAGACCCAGTACTTC. V usage is TRBV7-9 and J usage is TRBJ2-5, with D perhaps TRBD1 (6 bases). CDR1 is SEHNR and CDR2 is FQNEAQ in the germline V gene (reference sequence). With 5 bases removed from V and 5 bases from J, the gap between germline ends came to 15 bases. The CDR3 extends over 14 amino acids.

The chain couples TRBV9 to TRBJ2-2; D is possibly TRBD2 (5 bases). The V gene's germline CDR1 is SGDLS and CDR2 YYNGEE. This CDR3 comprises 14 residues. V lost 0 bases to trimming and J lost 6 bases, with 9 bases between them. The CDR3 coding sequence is TGTGCCAGCAGCGTAGGAGGGTACTCCGGGGAGCTGTTTTTT. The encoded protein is CASSVGGYSGELFF. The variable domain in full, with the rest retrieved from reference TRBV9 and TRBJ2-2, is DSGVTQTPKHLITATGQRVTLRCSPRSGDLSVYWYQQSLDQGLQFLIQYYNGEERAKGNILERFSAQQFPDLHSELNLSSLELGDSALYFCASSVGGYSGELFFGEGSRLTVL.